This TCR beta chain was identified in a study of early T cells in non-severe SARS-CoV-2 infection. The CDR3 contains 12 residues. Per the germline V gene, CDR1 is SGHRS and CDR2 is YFSETQ. The ends were cut back, 2 bases at V and 6 bases at J, with 8 bases in the middle. This clonotype was recorded many times. Its target is not known. Study-wide results and caveats: Private and CD4 specificities were missed by VDJdb matching, skewed to anti-spike CD8.

TCRdb recomputed calls from the 5' RACE reads with MiXCR, one row per CDR3 protein. The sample has 50,000 or so distinct CDR3 sequences; over 3.5% are singletons. Material for sequencing was whole blood. The TCR was taken from an adult who was a healthcare worker with PCR-confirmed SARS-CoV-2 infection or an uninfected control (not recorded which). The V and J genes are TRBV5-1 and TRBJ1-2, with D possibly TRBD1 on 6 matching bases. The CDR3, as DNA: TGCGCCAGCAGCTTTGACAGGAATGGCTACACCTTC. Translating gives CASSFDRNGYTF.